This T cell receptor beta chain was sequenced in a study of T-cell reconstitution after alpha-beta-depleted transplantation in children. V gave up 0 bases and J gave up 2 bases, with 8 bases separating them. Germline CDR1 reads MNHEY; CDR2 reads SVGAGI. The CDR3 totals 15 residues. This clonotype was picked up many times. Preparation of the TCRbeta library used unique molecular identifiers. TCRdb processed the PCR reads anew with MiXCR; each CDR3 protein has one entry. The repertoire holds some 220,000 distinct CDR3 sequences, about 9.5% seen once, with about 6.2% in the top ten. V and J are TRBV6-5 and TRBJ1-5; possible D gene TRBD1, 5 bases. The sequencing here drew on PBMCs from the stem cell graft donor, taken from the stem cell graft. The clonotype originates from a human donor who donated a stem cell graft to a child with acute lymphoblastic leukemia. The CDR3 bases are TGTGCCAGCAGTTACTCGGGGGGAGGCAATCAGCCCCAGCATTTT. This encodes CASSYSGGGNQPQHF.